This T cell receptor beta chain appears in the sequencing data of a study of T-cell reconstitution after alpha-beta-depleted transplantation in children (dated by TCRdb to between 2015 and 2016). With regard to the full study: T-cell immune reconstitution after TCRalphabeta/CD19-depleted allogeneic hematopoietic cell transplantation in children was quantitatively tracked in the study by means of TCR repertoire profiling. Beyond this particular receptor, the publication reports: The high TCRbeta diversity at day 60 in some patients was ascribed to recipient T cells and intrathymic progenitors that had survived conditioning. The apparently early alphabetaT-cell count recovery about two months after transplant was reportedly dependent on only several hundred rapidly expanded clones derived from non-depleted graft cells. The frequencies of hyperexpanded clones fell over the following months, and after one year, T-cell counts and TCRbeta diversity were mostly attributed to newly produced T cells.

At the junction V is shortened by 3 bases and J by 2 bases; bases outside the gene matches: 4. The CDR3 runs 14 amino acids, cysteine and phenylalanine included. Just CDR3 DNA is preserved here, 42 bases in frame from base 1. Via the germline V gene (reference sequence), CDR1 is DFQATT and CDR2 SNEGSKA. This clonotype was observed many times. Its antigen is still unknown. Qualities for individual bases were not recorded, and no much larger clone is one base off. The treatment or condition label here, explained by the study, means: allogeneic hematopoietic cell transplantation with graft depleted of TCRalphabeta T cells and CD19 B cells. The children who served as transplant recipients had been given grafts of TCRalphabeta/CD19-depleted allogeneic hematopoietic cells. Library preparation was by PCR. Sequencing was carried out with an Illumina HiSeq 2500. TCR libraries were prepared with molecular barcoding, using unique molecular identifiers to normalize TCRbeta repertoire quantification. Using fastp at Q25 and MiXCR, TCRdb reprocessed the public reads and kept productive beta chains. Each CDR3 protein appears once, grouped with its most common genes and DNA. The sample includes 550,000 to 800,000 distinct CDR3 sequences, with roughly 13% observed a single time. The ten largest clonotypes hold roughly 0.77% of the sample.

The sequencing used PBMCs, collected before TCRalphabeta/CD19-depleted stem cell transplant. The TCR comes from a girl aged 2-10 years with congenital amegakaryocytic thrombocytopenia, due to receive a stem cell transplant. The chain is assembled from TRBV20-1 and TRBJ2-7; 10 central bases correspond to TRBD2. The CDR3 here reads CSASRTSGPYEQYF. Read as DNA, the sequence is TGCAGTGCTAGCCGGACTAGCGGACCCTACGAGCAGTACTTC.